This T cell receptor (beta chain) was captured in a study of post-analysis software for immune sequencing data. Regarding the study as a whole: The study found TRBV5-6, TRBV5-1 and TRBV20-1 among 5 or 6 TRBV segments more frequent in patients than controls.

The CDR3 extends over 16 amino acids. Germline V gene sequence: CDR1 SGHAT, CDR2 FQNNGV. The V and J ends lost 3 bases and 3 bases, in that order; junction bases with no gene match: 5. This clonotype occurred a few times. The antigen is unknown. Tagging with unique molecular identifiers was a feature of the TCR beta cDNA libraries. Out of roughly 0.85 to 11 million T cells, some 500,000 cDNA molecules were generated. TCRdb re-called the PCR reads with MiXCR, one entry per CDR3 protein. Altogether 430,000 or so distinct CDR3 sequences are present, over 30% being singletons, with the ten largest covering 6% to 9%.

The TCR sequence derives from a girl aged 2 to 10 with multiple sclerosis. Specimen: blood. This chain uses TRBV11-2 with TRBJ2-3; TRBD2 matches 11 bases. The CDR3: CASSFTSGGMTDTQYF. CDR3 sequence (DNA): TGTGCCAGCAGCTTTACTAGCGGGGGCATGACAGATACGCAGTATTTT.